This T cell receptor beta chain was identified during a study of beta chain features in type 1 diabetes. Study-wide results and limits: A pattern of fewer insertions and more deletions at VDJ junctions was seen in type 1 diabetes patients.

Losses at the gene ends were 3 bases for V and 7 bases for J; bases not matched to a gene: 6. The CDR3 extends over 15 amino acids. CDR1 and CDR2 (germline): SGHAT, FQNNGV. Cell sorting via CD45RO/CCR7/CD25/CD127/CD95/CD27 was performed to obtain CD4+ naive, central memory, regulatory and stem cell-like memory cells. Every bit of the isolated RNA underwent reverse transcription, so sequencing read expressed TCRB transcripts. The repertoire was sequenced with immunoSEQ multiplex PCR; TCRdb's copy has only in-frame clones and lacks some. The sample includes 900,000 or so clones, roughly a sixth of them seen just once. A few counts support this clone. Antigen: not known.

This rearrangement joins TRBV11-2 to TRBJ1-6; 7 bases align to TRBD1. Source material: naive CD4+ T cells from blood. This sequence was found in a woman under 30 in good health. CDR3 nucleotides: TGTGCCAGCAGCTTCCTGACAGGGCAAAATTCACCCCTCCACTTT. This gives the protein CASSFLTGQNSPLHF.